Detailed here is one TCR beta chain. Grouping used clinical history reported by participants in a survey and questionnaire. This entry comes from a study of blood T cell repertoires in COVID-19. Study information: Samples of COVID-19 (acute and convalescent) were obtained from the United States, Italy and Spain. From T cells, B-cell-depleted T cells, or PBMCs came the material, which was cDNA or gDNA.

Original processing methods: Amplifying reference gene primers gave estimates of nucleated cell counts. TCRdb's table, derived via immunoSEQ multiplex PCR, lists solely in-frame clones and lacks some. The V and J calls and clone size come from that table; D and trimming were worked out from the DNA. The table shows about 210,000 clones, with 85% occurring only once. This receptor was obtained from a man aged 40-49 years who had recovered from COVID-19. Specimen: PBMCs or T cells enriched from blood (not recorded which).

CDR3 sequence reads: CASSLEDSRNQPQHF. The CDR3, as DNA: TGTGCCAGCAGCCTGGAGGACAGCCGCAATCAGCCCCAGCATTTT. This chain joins TRBV5-5 and TRBJ1-5; D perhaps matches TRBD1 (6 bases). Germline CDR1 reads SGHKS; CDR2 reads YYEKEE (reference sequence). Trimming took 4 bases from V and 2 from J, leaving 13 bases between them. This CDR3 contains 15 residues.